This is a list of T cell receptor beta chains from one sample in a study of OX40 agonist ivuxolimab in advanced cancers. Profiled with immunoSEQ multiplex PCR; TCRdb holds only in-frame clones, not every one. The table has under 85,000 clones, around 85% seen once; the top ten hold approximately 0.78%. The material was CD4+ or CD8+ T cells sorted from blood, obtained in a trial of the OX40 agonist ivuxolimab. All receptors come from an adult with an advanced solid tumor such as melanoma, head and neck, liver or kidney cancer. Both conserved end residues are part of each CDR3. Each record gives: clone size, V gene, D gene, J gene, CDR3 DNA, CDR3 protein. D genes are given only for firm matches. Size is stated for part of the rows, as once, few or many counts, or as a class when the clone is expanded.

clone size: once
V gene: TRBV5-4
D gene: TRBD1
J gene: TRBJ2-1
CDR3 DNA: TGTGCCAGCAGCTCTTACCGGGACAGCGGTGAGCAGTTCTTC
CDR3 protein: CASSSYRDSGEQFF

clone size: NA
V gene: TRBV6-1
D gene: NA
J gene: TRBJ1-2
CDR3 DNA: TGTGCCAGCAGTGAAAACCAGGGATTTGGCTACACCTTC
CDR3 protein: CASSENQGFGYTF

clone size: NA
V gene: TRBV7-9
D gene: TRBD1
J gene: TRBJ2-1
CDR3 DNA: TGTGCCAGCAGCTTATTAGGGACAGGGGGCGATGAGCAGTTCTTC
CDR3 protein: CASSLLGTGGDEQFF

clone size: NA
V gene: TRBV14
D gene: NA
J gene: TRBJ2-7
CDR3 DNA: TGTGCCAGCAGCCAAGATGGCAGGTCTTGGTACGAGCAGTACTTC
CDR3 protein: CASSQDGRSWYEQYF

clone size: NA
V gene: TRBV28
D gene: NA
J gene: TRBJ2-7
CDR3 DNA: TGTGCCAGCAGGGGTTACTACGAGCAGTACTTC
CDR3 protein: CASRGYYEQYF

clone size: NA
V gene: TRBV11-1
D gene: TRBD1
J gene: TRBJ2-4
CDR3 DNA: TGTGCCAGCAGCTCCAGGGCTCAGGGGGAGATTCAGTACTTC
CDR3 protein: CASSSRAQGEIQYF

clone size: NA
V gene: TRBV7-9
D gene: TRBD1
J gene: TRBJ1-4
CDR3 DNA: TGTGCCAGCAGCCCCCTCCCCCAGGGGGCCAATGAAAAACTGTTTTTT
CDR3 protein: CASSPLPQGANEKLFF

clone size: NA
V gene: TRBV6-6
D gene: TRBD2
J gene: TRBJ2-7
CDR3 DNA: TGTGCCAGCAGTTTAGGGACTAGCGGGAGAGAGTACTTC
CDR3 protein: CASSLGTSGREYF

clone size: once
V gene: TRBV4-1
D gene: NA
J gene: TRBJ1-5
CDR3 DNA: TGCGCCAGCAGCCAGGGGGGGCGGTTCAATCAGCCCCAGCATTTT
CDR3 protein: CASSQGGRFNQPQHF

clone size: NA
V gene: TRBV6-1
D gene: NA
J gene: TRBJ2-1
CDR3 DNA: TGTGCCAGCCGTACGGGGGTCTCCTACAATGAGCAGTTCTTC
CDR3 protein: CASRTGVSYNEQFF

clone size: NA
V gene: TRBV6-6
D gene: NA
J gene: TRBJ2-7
CDR3 DNA: TGTGCCAGCAGTTATCCTAGCGTCGACGAGCAGTACTTC
CDR3 protein: CASSYPSVDEQYF

clone size: NA
V gene: TRBV28
D gene: NA
J gene: TRBJ2-5
CDR3 DNA: TGTGCCAGCAGACCTGACAACGGGCTGGAGACCCAGTACTTC
CDR3 protein: CASRPDNGLETQYF

clone size: NA
V gene: TRBV10-3
D gene: NA
J gene: TRBJ2-7
CDR3 DNA: TGTGCCATCAGTGAGAGGGTGGCGAACGAGCAGTACTTC
CDR3 protein: CAISERVANEQYF

clone size: NA
V gene: TRBV10-3
D gene: TRBD1
J gene: TRBJ2-5
CDR3 DNA: TGTGCCATCAGTGAGGGACAGGGGGCCGGGACCCAGTACTTC
CDR3 protein: CAISEGQGAGTQYF

clone size: NA
V gene: TRBV10-2
D gene: NA
J gene: TRBJ1-1
CDR3 DNA: TGCGCCAGCAGTGAGTGGAGGGGGGTAGGCACTGAAGCTTTCTTT
CDR3 protein: CASSEWRGVGTEAFF

clone size: NA
V gene: TRBV5-4
D gene: TRBD1
J gene: TRBJ2-5
CDR3 DNA: TGTGCCAGCAGCGCATCCCCGGGACAGGGGAGCGGGGAGACCCAGTACTTC
CDR3 protein: CASSASPGQGSGETQYF

clone size: NA
V gene: TRBV13
D gene: NA
J gene: TRBJ2-7
CDR3 DNA: TGTGCCAGCAGCTCCAGCGGTGAAGCCTACGAGCAGTACTTC
CDR3 protein: CASSSSGEAYEQYF

clone size: NA
V gene: TRBV28
D gene: NA
J gene: TRBJ1-4
CDR3 DNA: TGTGCCAGCAGTTTTACCGGTGCAACTAATGAAAAACTGTTTTTT
CDR3 protein: CASSFTGATNEKLFF

clone size: NA
V gene: TRBV30
D gene: NA
J gene: TRBJ2-3
CDR3 DNA: TGTGCCTGGAGTGTACTTCCCCCCGGAAGTGATACGCAGTATTTT
CDR3 protein: CAWSVLPPGSDTQYF

clone size: NA
V gene: TRBV2
D gene: NA
J gene: TRBJ2-7
CDR3 DNA: TGTGCCGGCGGACAGATATCCTACGAGCAGTACTTC
CDR3 protein: CAGGQISYEQYF

clone size: few
V gene: TRBV6-5
D gene: TRBD1
J gene: TRBJ2-7
CDR3 DNA: TGTGCCTGTCAGGGGGCTTCCTACGAGCAGTACTTC
CDR3 protein: CACQGASYEQYF

clone size: NA
V gene: TRBV7-2
D gene: NA
J gene: TRBJ1-2
CDR3 DNA: TGTGCCAGCAGCTCAACTGGGACATCCCCTAACTATGGCTACACCTTC
CDR3 protein: CASSSTGTSPNYGYTF

clone size: NA
V gene: TRBV11-2
D gene: NA
J gene: TRBJ2-2
CDR3 DNA: TGTGCCAGCAGCGCCCGAACTAGCTCCGGGGAGCTGTTTTTT
CDR3 protein: CASSARTSSGELFF

clone size: few
V gene: TRBV6-5
D gene: NA
J gene: TRBJ2-7
CDR3 DNA: TGTGCCAGCTGGAAGGGCGAGCAGTACTTC
CDR3 protein: CASWKGEQYF

clone size: once
V gene: TRBV11-3
D gene: NA
J gene: TRBJ1-1
CDR3 DNA: TGTGCCAGCAGCTTAGACCGAGGGTTTGGCGGCACTGAAGCTTTCTTT
CDR3 protein: CASSLDRGFGGTEAFF

clone size: NA
V gene: TRBV6-5
D gene: NA
J gene: TRBJ2-7
CDR3 DNA: TGTGCCAGCAGTTATTCTACAGCCTCCTACGAGCAGTACTTC
CDR3 protein: CASSYSTASYEQYF

clone size: NA
V gene: TRBV11-1
D gene: TRBD1
J gene: TRBJ1-1
CDR3 DNA: TGTGCCAGCAGCTTAGGGTCGGGACAGGGGGCTGAAGCTTTCTTT
CDR3 protein: CASSLGSGQGAEAFF